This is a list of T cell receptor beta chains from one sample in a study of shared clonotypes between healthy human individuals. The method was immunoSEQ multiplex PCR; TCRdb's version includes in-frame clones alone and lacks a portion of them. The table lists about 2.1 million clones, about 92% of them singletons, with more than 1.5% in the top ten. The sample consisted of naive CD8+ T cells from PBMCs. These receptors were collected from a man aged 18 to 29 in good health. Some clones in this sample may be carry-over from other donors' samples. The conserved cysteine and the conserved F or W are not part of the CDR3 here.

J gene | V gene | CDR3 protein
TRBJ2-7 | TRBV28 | ASNRIQGPYEQY
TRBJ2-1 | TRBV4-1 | ASSPPTGVEGEQF
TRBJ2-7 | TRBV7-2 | ASSHTVSVPYEQY
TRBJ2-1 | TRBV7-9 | ASSLGMDRAHEQF
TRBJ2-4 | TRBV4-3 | ASSQSLRDYLAKNIQY
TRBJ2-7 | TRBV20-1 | SAREVYEQY
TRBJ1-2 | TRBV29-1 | SVGNNYGYT
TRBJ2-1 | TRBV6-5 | ASSLGSGNEQF
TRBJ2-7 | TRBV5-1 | ASSLLEGVSYEQY
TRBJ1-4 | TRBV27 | ASSLSTSEKLF
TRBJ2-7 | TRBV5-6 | ASSTGRSSYEQY
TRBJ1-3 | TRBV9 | ASSFKPGQGSEWDRNTIY
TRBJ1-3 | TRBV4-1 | ASSQAGSGNTIY
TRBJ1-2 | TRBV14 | ASEESGDKYGYT
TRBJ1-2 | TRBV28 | ASSLRGLQRHT
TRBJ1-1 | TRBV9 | ASSVGMNTEAF
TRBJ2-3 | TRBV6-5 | ASSYSSEFADTQY
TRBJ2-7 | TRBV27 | ASSLSGSYEQY
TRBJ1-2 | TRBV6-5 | ASSYGGANYGYT
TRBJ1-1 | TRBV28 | ASSTRGGSTEAF
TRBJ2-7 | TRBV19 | ASSMGPAINEQY
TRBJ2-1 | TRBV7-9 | ASSFEISYNEQF
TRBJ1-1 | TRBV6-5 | ASSWDGGSTEAF
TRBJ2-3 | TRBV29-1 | SVEKTGTHTDTQY
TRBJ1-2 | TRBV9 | ASSEGDPMQDYGYT
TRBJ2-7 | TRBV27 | ASSLGGKSEQY
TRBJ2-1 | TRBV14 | ASSQRTVDNEQF
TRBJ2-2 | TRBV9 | ASSVSSSLAENTGELF
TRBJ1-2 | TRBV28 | ASRRDRDYGYT